This T cell receptor beta chain was identified in a study of siplizumab effects on memory and regulatory T cells. Notes on this clone: Antigen unknown.

General study findings and limits: Few alloreactive clones mapped to unstimulated subsets. Under siplizumab, alloreactive sequences traced to unstimulated CD4+ memory cells were significantly reduced.

Per-sample assaying covered 95,000 to 100,000 TCR templates. Sequencing was performed with immunoSEQ multiplex PCR; in TCRdb, only in-frame clones are kept and a portion is missing. The repertoire holds 95,000 to 100,000 clones, approximately 91% seen once, with 12% in the top ten. The V and J ends lost 2 bases and 1 base respectively, with 21 bases between them. Germline assignment: CDR1 MNHEY and CDR2 SMNVEV (reference sequence). The CDR3 spans 19 residues. V and J are TRBV27 and TRBJ1-5, with a tentative D call TRBD1 (6 bases). Sequencing was carried out using non-Treg CD4+ T cells sorted from blood. This TCR was recovered from a human donor in good health. In nucleotides, the CDR3 is TGTGCCAGCAGTTTAAAGGGACACCGATTAATATACAGCAATCAGCCCCAGCATTTT. Translation: CASSLKGHRLIYSNQPQHF.